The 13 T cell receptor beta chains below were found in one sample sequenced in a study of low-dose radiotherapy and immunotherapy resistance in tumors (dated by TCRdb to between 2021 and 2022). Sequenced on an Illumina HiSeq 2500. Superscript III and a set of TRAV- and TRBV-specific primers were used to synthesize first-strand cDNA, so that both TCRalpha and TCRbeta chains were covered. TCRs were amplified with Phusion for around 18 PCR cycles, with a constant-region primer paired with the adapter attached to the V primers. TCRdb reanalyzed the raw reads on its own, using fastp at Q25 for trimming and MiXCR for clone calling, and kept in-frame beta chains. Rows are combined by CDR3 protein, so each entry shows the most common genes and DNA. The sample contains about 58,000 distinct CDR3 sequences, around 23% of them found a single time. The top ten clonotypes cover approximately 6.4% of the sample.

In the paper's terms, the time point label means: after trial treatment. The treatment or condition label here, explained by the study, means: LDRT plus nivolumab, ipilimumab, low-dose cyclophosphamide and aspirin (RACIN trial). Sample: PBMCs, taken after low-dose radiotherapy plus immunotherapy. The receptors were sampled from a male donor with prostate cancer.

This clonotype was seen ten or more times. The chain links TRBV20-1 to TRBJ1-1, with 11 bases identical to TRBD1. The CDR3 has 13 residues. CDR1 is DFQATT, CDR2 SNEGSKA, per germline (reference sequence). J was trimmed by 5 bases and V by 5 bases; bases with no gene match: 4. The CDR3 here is CSAPGQGGTEAFF. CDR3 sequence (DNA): TGCAGTGCTCCGGGACAGGGGGGGACTGAAGCTTTCTTT.

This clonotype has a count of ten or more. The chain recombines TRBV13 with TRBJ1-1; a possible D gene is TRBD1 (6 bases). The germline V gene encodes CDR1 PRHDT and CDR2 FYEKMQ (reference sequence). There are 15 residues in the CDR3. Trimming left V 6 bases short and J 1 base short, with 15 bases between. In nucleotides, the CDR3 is TGTGCCAGCAGACTACGAGGGGGACGGAACACTGAAGCTTTCTTT. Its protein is CASRLRGGRNTEAFF.

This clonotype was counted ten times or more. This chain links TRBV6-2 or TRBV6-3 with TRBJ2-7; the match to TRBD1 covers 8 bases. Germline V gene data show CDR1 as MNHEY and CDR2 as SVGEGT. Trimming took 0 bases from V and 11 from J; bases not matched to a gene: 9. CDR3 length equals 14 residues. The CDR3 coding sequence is TGTGCCAGCAGTTACTCGTCGAGAGAGACAGGGGAGTACTTC. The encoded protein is CASSYSSRETGEYF.

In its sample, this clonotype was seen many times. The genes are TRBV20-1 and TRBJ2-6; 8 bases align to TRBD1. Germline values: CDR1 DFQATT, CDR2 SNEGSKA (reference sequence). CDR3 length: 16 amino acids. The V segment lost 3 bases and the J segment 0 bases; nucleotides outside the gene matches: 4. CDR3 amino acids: CSASTGGSSGANVLTF. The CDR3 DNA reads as TGCAGTGCTAGTACAGGGGGGAGCTCTGGGGCCAACGTCCTGACTTTC.

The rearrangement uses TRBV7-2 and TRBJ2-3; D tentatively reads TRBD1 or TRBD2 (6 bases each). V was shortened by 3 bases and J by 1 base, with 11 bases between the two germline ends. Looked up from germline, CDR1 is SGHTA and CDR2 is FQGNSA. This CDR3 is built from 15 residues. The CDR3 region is CASSFGRGRTDTQYF. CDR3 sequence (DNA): TGTGCCAGCAGCTTTGGTCGGGGGCGCACAGATACGCAGTATTTT.

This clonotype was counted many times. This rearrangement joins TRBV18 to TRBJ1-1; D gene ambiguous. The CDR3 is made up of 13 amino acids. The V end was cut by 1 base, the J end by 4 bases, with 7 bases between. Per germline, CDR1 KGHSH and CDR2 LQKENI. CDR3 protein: CASSPQGATEAFF. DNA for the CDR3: TGTGCCAGCTCACCACAAGGAGCCACTGAAGCTTTCTTT.

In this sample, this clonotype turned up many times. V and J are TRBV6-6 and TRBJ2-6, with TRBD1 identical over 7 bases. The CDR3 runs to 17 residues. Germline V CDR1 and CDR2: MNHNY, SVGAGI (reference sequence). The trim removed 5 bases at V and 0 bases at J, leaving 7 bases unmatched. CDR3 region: CASSPRTGSSGANVLTF. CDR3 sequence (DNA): TGTGCCAGCAGTCCCCGGACAGGCTCCTCTGGGGCCAACGTCCTGACTTTC.

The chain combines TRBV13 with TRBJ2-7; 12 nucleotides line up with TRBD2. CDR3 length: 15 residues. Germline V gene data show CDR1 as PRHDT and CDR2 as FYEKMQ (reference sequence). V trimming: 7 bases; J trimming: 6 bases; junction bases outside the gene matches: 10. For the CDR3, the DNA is TGTGCCAGCACGAACAGACTAGCGGGAGATCTCGAGCAGTACTTC. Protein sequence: CASTNRLAGDLEQYF.

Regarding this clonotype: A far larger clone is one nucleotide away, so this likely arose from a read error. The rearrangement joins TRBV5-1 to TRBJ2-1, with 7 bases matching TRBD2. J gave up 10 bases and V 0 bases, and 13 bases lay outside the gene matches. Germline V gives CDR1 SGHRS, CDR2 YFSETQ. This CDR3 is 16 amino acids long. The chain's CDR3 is CASSLDLAASSYEQFF. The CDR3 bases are TGCGCCAGCAGCTTGGATCTAGCGGCTAGCTCCTACGAGCAGTTCTTC.

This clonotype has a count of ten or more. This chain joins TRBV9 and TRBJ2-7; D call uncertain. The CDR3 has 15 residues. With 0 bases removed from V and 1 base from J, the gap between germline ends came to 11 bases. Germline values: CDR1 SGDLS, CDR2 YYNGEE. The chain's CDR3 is CASSVGSSPSYEQYF. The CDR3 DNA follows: TGTGCCAGCAGCGTAGGTAGCAGTCCTTCCTACGAGCAGTACTTC.

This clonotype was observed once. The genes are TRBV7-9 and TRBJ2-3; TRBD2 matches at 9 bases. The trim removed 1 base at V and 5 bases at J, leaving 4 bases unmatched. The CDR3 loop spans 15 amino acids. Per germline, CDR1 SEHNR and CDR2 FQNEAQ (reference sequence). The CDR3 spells CASSLGGRAIDTQYF. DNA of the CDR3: TGTGCCAGCAGCTTAGGCGGGAGGGCCATAGATACGCAGTATTTT.

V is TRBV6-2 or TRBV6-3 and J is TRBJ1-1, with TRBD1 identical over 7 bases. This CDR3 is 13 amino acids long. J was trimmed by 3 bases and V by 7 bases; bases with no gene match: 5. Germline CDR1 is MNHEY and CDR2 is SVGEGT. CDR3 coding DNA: TGTGCCAGCATGGGGACAGCACACACTGAAGCTTTCTTT. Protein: CASMGTAHTEAFF.

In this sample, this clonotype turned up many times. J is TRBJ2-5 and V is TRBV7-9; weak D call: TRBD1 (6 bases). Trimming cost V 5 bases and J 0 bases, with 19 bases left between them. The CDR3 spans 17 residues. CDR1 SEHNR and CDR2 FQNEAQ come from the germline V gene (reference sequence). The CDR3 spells CASSEGLGTQYQETQYF. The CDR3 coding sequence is TGTGCCAGCAGCGAGGGGCTTGGGACACAATACCAAGAGACCCAGTACTTC.